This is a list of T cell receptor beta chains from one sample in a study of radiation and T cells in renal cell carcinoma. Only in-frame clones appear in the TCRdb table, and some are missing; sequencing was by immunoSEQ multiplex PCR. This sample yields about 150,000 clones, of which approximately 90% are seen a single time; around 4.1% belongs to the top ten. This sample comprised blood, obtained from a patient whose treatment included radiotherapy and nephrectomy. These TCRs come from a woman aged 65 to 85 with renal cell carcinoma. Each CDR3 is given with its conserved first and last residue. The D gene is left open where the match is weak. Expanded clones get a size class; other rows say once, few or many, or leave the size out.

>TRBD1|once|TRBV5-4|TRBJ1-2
TGTGCCAGCAGCTCTTCGACAGGGTTTAACTATGGCTACACCTTC
CASSSSTGFNYGYTF
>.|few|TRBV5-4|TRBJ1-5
TGTGCCAGCAGCTTGGCTGTGGATCAGCCCCAGCATTTT
CASSLAVDQPQHF
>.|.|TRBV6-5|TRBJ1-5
TGTGCCAGCAGTGGGTCTAGCAATCAGCCCCAGCATTTT
CASSGSSNQPQHF
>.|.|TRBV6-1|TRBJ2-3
TGTGCCAGCAGTGATAATCTCGGGGGCACAGATACGCAGTATTTT
CASSDNLGGTDTQYF
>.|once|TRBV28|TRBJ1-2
TGTGCCAGCAGTTTATCCCAGTATGGCTACACCTTC
CASSLSQYGYTF
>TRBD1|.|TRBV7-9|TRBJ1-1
TGTGCCAGCAGCCCAAACAGGGGTGAAGCTTTCTTT
CASSPNRGEAFF
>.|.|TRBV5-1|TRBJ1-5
TGCGCCAGCAGCTTGGAGGTCGGGAACTATAGCAATCAGCCCCAGCATTTT
CASSLEVGNYSNQPQHF
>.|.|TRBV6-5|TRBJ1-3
TGTGCCAGCAGCAATTCAGTCTCTGGAAACACCATATATTTT
CASSNSVSGNTIYF
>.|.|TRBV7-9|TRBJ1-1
TGTGCCAGCAGCGCAGCAGGGATTGGGACTGAAGCTTTCTTT
CASSAAGIGTEAFF
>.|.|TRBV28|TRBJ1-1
TGTGCCAGCAGTCTCACGGGGGTAAAGTTGAACACTGAAGCTTTCTTT
CASSLTGVKLNTEAFF
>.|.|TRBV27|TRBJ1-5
TGTGCCAGCAGTTTCGGTATCAGCAATCAGCCCCAGCATTTT
CASSFGISNQPQHF
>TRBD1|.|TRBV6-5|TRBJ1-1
TGTGCCAGCAGAGACAGGGGAAGCACTGAAGCTTTCTTT
CASRDRGSTEAFF
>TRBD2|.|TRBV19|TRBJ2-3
TGTGCCAGTAGTGTGGCTAGCGGGGTCACAGATACGCAGTATTTT
CASSVASGVTDTQYF
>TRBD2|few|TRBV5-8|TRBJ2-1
TGTGCCAGCAGCCCCCAAGGGCTAGCGGGGGGGCCTAACAATGAGCAGTTCTTC
CASSPQGLAGGPNNEQFF